The T cell receptor (beta chain) under discussion was sequenced for a study of blood T cell repertoires in COVID-19 (dated by TCRdb to about 2020). About the study as a whole: The collaborator samples originated in the United States, Italy and Spain and spanned the acute and convalescent phases of COVID-19. The prospective study material was composed of cDNA or gDNA derived from T cells, B-cell-depleted T cells, or PBMCs. Subjects who had been exposed to COVID-19, were actively infected with it, or had recovered from it provided the deeply sampled blood TCRbeta repertoires that made up the dataset. The repertoires were released in a freely available public database intended as a resource for research on the immune response to SARS-CoV-2. The samples were drawn from two sources: the first 160 participants of the ongoing ImmuneRACE study, and 1,000 to 1,500 subjects contributed by 6 global collaborators. A de-identified subject ID, COVID-19 status, age in years and sex were almost always included in the sample metadata. Where available, HLA class I and class II types were obtained from metadata supplied by the sample provider rather than from assay-based typing. Study-wide findings and limitations: How much clinical and demographic metadata was included differed by source and by participant, and the metadata was provided uncurated.

The junction shows trimming of 4 bases on V and 3 bases on J, and the gene matches do not reach 5 bases of it. Looking up the germline V gene (reference sequence) yields CDR1 SGHNT and CDR2 YYREEE. The CDR3 starts with the cysteine, ends with the phenylalanine, and has 14 residues. The read is trimmed to its CDR3 DNA, 42 bases read in frame from base 1. Each collaborating institution followed its own protocols to collect whole blood in K2EDTA tubes. For TCRbeta analysis, collaborators shipped samples as frozen whole blood, isolated PBMCs, or DNA extracted from either of those sample types. TCRbeta CDR3 regions were amplified from genomic DNA using the immunoSEQ Assay, a bias-controlled multiplex PCR. In the authors' own workflow: Nucleated cell counts per sample were estimated from amplification of reference gene primers within the assay. Sequence reads were collapsed and filtered to measure the absolute abundance of every unique TCRbeta CDR3 rearrangement. Productive Simpson clonality was computed per sample as the square root of Simpson's diversity index over productive rearrangements. TCRdb holds this immuneACCESS table with in-frame rearrangements only. Some clones are missing; in checked studies, unresolved V genes explain under half, and the rest has no known cause. That table furnishes V, J and clone size, whereas the DNA furnished D and trimming. For this sample the table gives 130,000 or so clones, of which around 83% were detected only once. The leading ten clones occupy approximately 5.8% of the sample.

As to this clone: Its antigen is still unknown. The record has no base qualities; no much larger clone is one base away.

The receptor was derived from a man older than 75 with active or convalescent COVID-19. In this chain, TRBV5-4 is recombined with TRBJ1-2; 8 bases in the middle match TRBD1. Sequences were obtained from peripheral blood. The CDR3: CASSNNRGDYGYTF. The nucleotide sequence is given as TGTGCCAGCAGCAACAACAGGGGGGACTATGGCTACACCTTC.